The 30 T cell receptor beta chains below come from one sample, sequenced in a study of CD8 T cells in Susac syndrome. RNA in amounts of about 0.5 to 1 ug was reverse transcribed with random hexamers. TCRdb called the immunoSEQ multiplex PCR reads again in MiXCR, with one record for every CDR3 protein. The table lists around 140,000 distinct CDR3 sequences, over 90% of them singletons, with 0.14% in the top ten. The sequenced sample was CD4+ T cells from PBMCs. The origin of the receptors is a human donor with Susac syndrome.

The V and J genes are TRBV30 and TRBJ1-1; 7 nucleotides agree with TRBD1. The CDR3 covers 12 residues. The V segment lost 5 bases and the J segment 5 bases; nucleotides outside the gene matches: 5. CDR1 and CDR2 from the germline V gene are GTSNPN and SVGIG (reference sequence). The CDR3 is CAWWTGRTEAFF. DNA for the CDR3: TGTGCCTGGTGGACAGGACGGACTGAAGCTTTCTTT.

The V and J genes are TRBV7-2 and TRBJ2-7; 8 bases are a match to TRBD2. This CDR3 region has 16 residues. After removal of 7 bases from V and 0 bases from J, the junction contained 11 bases not matched to a gene. Germline V gene data show CDR1 as SGHTA and CDR2 as FQGNSA. The CDR3 here is CASKERAGVPSYEQYF. The CDR3 DNA reads as TGTGCCAGCAAAGAACGAGCGGGAGTCCCCTCCTACGAGCAGTACTTC. The variable domain in full, completed from reference TRBV7-2 and TRBJ2-7, reads GAGVSQSPSNKVTEKGKDVELRCDPISGHTALYWYRQSLGQGLEFLIYFQGNSAPDKSGLPSDRFSAERTGGSVSTLTIQRTQQEDSAVYLCASKERAGVPSYEQYFGPGTRLTVT.

The V gene is TRBV10-3, the J gene TRBJ1-1, with unresolved D. This CDR3 comprises 12 residues. CDR1 is ENHRY, CDR2 SYGVKD, per germline. Trimming cost V 1 base and J 10 bases, with 10 bases left between them. The CDR3 sequence: CAISEWAESAFF. The CDR3 nucleotides are TGTGCCATCAGTGAGTGGGCAGAATCAGCTTTCTTT.

This sequence joins TRBV7-9 and TRBJ2-7; D remains unclear. Looked up from germline, CDR1 is SEHNR and CDR2 is FQNEAQ (reference sequence). Trimming took off 5 bases at V and 3 bases at J, with 14 bases between the two ends. The CDR3 runs 14 residues. The CDR3 region is CASSPLASYYEQYF. DNA of the CDR3: TGTGCCAGCAGCCCATTAGCCTCCTACTACGAGCAGTACTTC.

The sample holds one count of this clonotype. The genes are TRBV5-4 and TRBJ1-2; 9 bases align to TRBD1. This CDR3 comprises 18 residues. V lost 3 bases and J lost 5; bases outside the gene matches: 17. Germline CDR1 and CDR2: SGHNT and YYREEE (reference sequence). CDR3 region: CASSSLGDRARPKYGYTF. The CDR3 DNA sequence: TGTGCCAGCAGCTCGTTGGGGGACAGGGCGCGACCAAAGTATGGCTACACCTTC.

This rearrangement joins TRBV5-1 to TRBJ2-5; no clear D. The CDR3 sequence is 13 residues long. CDR1 is SGHRS and CDR2 is YFSETQ in the germline V gene. Trimming pared 5 bases from V and 7 bases from J, leaving 15 bases between. This CDR3 reads CASSSDPSPTQYF. CDR3 DNA sequence: TGCGCCAGCAGTTCAGACCCCTCCCCGACCCAGTACTTC.

The chain has TRBV28 and TRBJ1-2; 7 bases align to TRBD1. Germline-derived CDR1 and CDR2 are MDHEN and SYDVKM. The V gene end was trimmed by 5 bases and the J gene end by 2 bases; junction bases not matched to a gene: 5. This CDR3 region has 14 residues. The CDR3: CASSAGTANYGYTF. The CDR3 bases are TGTGCCAGCAGTGCCGGGACAGCAAACTATGGCTACACCTTC.

V is TRBV30 and J is TRBJ1-1, with D possibly TRBD1 on 5 matching bases. Germline CDR1 reads GTSNPN; CDR2 reads SVGIG (reference sequence). Trimming took 5 bases from V and 7 from J, leaving 11 bases between them. There are 11 residues in the CDR3. This chain's CDR3 is CAWGRAYEAFF. CDR3 coding DNA: TGTGCCTGGGGCAGGGCCTATGAAGCTTTCTTT.

The rearrangement uses TRBV5-1 and TRBJ1-1; no clear D. This CDR3 has 13 residues. V was pared by 2 bases and J by 1 base, with 6 bases between. Per the germline V gene, CDR1 is SGHRS and CDR2 is YFSETQ. In DNA, the CDR3 is TGCGCCAGCAGCTTTAGGGCGAACACTGAAGCTTTCTTT. This encodes CASSFRANTEAFF. Complete variable domain (other parts from reference TRBV5-1 and TRBJ1-1): KAGVTQTPRYLIKTRGQQVTLSCSPISGHRSVSWYQQTPGQGLQFLFEYFSETQRNKGNFPGRFSGRQFSNSRSEMNVSTLELGDSALYLCASSFRANTEAFFGQGTRLTVV.

V gene TRBV15 combines with J gene TRBJ2-1; D may be TRBD1 (5 bases). V shed 9 bases and J shed 0 bases, with 12 bases lying between them. This CDR3 contains 14 residues. The germline CDR1 and CDR2 sequences are LNHNV and YYDKDF (reference sequence). CDR3 sequence: CATGQGSSYNEQFF. In DNA form, the CDR3 reads TGTGCCACGGGCCAGGGAAGCTCCTACAATGAGCAGTTCTTC.

This clonotype has a single count. This chain joins TRBV20-1 and TRBJ1-1; D gene unclear. Per the germline V gene, CDR1 is DFQATT and CDR2 is SNEGSKA (reference sequence). This CDR3 comprises 13 residues. Between the trimmed V and J ends, which lost 3 bases and 2 bases, there was a span of 10 bases. CDR3 amino acids: CSASTIPNTEAFF. The CDR3 DNA follows: TGCAGTGCTAGCACGATTCCTAACACTGAAGCTTTCTTT.

The chain carries TRBV4-3 and TRBJ2-2; D remains unclear. The V end was cut by 0 bases, the J end by 6 bases, with 8 bases between. The CDR3 has 14 residues. Per germline, CDR1 LGHNA and CDR2 YSLEER. The CDR3 nucleotides are TGCGCCAGCAGCCAAGAAACGAAGGCCGGGGAGCTGTTTTTT. Translation gives CASSQETKAGELFF.

This chain links TRBV29-1 with TRBJ2-7, with D perhaps TRBD2 (5 bases). The CDR3 runs 11 residues. V was pared by 7 bases and J by 1 base, with 8 bases between. Germline V gives CDR1 SQVTM, CDR2 ANQGSEA. This chain's CDR3 is CSASYSYEQYF. CDR3 nucleotides: TGCAGCGCTAGCTATTCCTACGAGCAGTACTTC.

Comments on this clonotype: The germline gene is not matched at one end of the junction; a read error may be the cause. The J gene is TRBJ2-7, the V gene TRBV5-1; D may be TRBD1 (5 bases). The length of the CDR3 is 13 residues. CDR1 is SGHRS and CDR2 is YFSETQ in the germline V gene. The CDR3 sequence is CASSLGQSYEQYF. In DNA, the CDR3 is TGTGCCAGCAGTTTGGGGCAGAGCTACGAGCAGTACTTC.

The chain joins TRBV3-1 to TRBJ2-5; tentatively, D is TRBD2 (5 bases). Germline CDR1 reads LGHDT; CDR2 reads YNNKEL (reference sequence). V was pared by 4 bases and J by 5 bases, with 17 bases between. This CDR3 is built from 15 residues. The CDR3, as DNA: TGTGCCAGCAGCCCTCAAGCGGAACCTCGGGAGACCCAGTACTTC. Translating gives CASSPQAEPRETQYF.

J is TRBJ2-7 and V is TRBV20-1, with a tentative D call TRBD1 (5 bases). The CDR3 covers 12 residues. The V and J ends lost 7 bases and 10 bases respectively, with 20 bases between them. CDR1 DFQATT and CDR2 SNEGSKA come from the germline V gene (reference sequence). The CDR3 region has the DNA TGCAGTGTACGATTAATTCAGGGAATCCAGTACTTC. It specifies CSVRLIQGIQYF.

The chain carries TRBV5-6 and TRBJ2-7; D might be TRBD2 (5 bases). The CDR3 totals 13 residues. V lost 6 bases to trimming and J lost 0 bases, with 10 bases between them. CDR1 SGHDT and CDR2 YYEEEE come from the germline V gene. CDR3 sequence (DNA): TGTGCCAGCACCAAGCGGAACTCCTACGAGCAGTACTTC. Translating it yields CASTKRNSYEQYF.

The chain links TRBV7-2 to TRBJ2-7; D remains ambiguous. CDR1 is SGHTA, CDR2 FQGNSA, per germline. The CDR3 is 12 residues long. The V gene lost 4 bases and the J gene lost 6 bases, with 10 bases spanning the gap. Here the CDR3 reads CASSSYRLEQYF. CDR3 in DNA: TGTGCCAGCAGCTCCTATCGCCTCGAGCAGTACTTC.

The chain uses TRBV30 and TRBJ2-7; possibly TRBD1 for D (5 bases). The germline V gene has CDR1 GTSNPN and CDR2 SVGIG (reference sequence). The CDR3 is 11 residues long. V gave up 7 bases and J gave up 6 bases, with 13 bases separating them. The CDR3 loop reads CAYRRVLEQYF. The CDR3, as DNA: TGTGCCTACCGCAGGGTTCTCGAGCAGTACTTC.

The chain has TRBV9 and TRBJ1-2; D may be TRBD1 (5 bases). The CDR3 is 15 amino acids. V was trimmed by 4 bases and J by 5 bases, leaving 18 bases between them. Germline V gene lookup returns CDR1 SGDLS and CDR2 YYNGEE. CDR3 nucleotide sequence: TGTGCCAGCAGCTCCAGCCGGGGACTGAAGTATGGCTACACCTTC. This codes for CASSSSRGLKYGYTF.

V gene TRBV30 combines with J gene TRBJ2-1, with D hard to call. This CDR3 is built from 13 residues. The V end was cut by 2 bases, the J end by 4 bases, with 9 bases between. The V gene's germline CDR1 is GTSNPN and CDR2 SVGIG (reference sequence). The CDR3 region is CAWSTRRYNEQFF. The CDR3 DNA reads TGTGCCTGGAGTACTCGACGGTACAATGAGCAGTTCTTC.

This clonotype has just one count. The chain combines TRBV14 with TRBJ1-6, with no clear D. Germline CDR1 reads SGHDN; CDR2 reads FVKESK. The CDR3 runs 14 residues. Trimming cost V 1 base and J 10 bases, with 11 bases left between them. The CDR3 sequence: CASSQVGMGSPLHF. For the CDR3, the DNA is TGTGCCAGCAGCCAAGTTGGGATGGGGTCACCCCTCCACTTT.

The chain carries TRBV29-1 and TRBJ1-2; D might be TRBD1 (5 bases). The length of the CDR3 is 12 residues. CDR1 is SQVTM, CDR2 ANQGSEA, per germline. V was clipped by 4 bases and J by 4 bases, with 10 bases between them. Here the CDR3 DNA reads TGCAGCGTTGTAGACAGTTTCTATGGCTACACCTTC. Translation gives CSVVDSFYGYTF. Using reference TRBV29-1 and TRBJ1-2 for the parts outside the CDR3, the full variable domain is SAVISQKPSRDICQRGTSLTIQCQVDSQVTMMFWYRQQPGQSLTLIATANQGSEATYESGFVIDKFPISRPNLTFSTLTVSNMSPEDSSIYLCSVVDSFYGYTFGSGTRLTVV.

The genes are TRBV6-2 or TRBV6-3 and TRBJ1-1, with 7 bases fitting TRBD1. CDR1 is MNHEY, CDR2 SVGEGT, per germline. V trimming: 0 bases; J trimming: 0 bases; junction bases outside the gene matches: 4. This CDR3 region has 16 residues. As DNA, the CDR3 is TGTGCCAGCAGTTACTCAGCTGACAGGGTGAACACTGAAGCTTTCTTT. Translated, it gives CASSYSADRVNTEAFF.

The chain combines TRBV2 with TRBJ2-5; D remains ambiguous. CDR1 and CDR2 from the germline V gene are SNHLY and FYNNEI. With 9 bases removed from V and 1 base from J, the gap between germline ends came to 9 bases. The CDR3 extends over 12 amino acids. CDR3: CASLISQETQYF. Written as DNA, the CDR3 is TGTGCCAGTTTGATCTCCCAAGAGACCCAGTACTTC.

V usage is TRBV20-1 and J usage is TRBJ2-3; TRBD2 aligns across 9 bases. Per germline, CDR1 DFQATT and CDR2 SNEGSKA (reference sequence). The CDR3 consists of 13 residues. The junction had 9 bases not matched to a gene; V was cut back by 4 bases and J by 10 bases. The DNA for the CDR3 is TGCAGTGCTAACTCGGGACTAGCTTCTTCGCAGTATTTT. Its translation: CSANSGLASSQYF.

J is TRBJ2-3 and V is TRBV20-1; TRBD2 matches 8 bases. V was clipped by 5 bases and J by 2 bases; unmatched bases: 12. CDR1 and CDR2 (germline): DFQATT, SNEGSKA (reference sequence). The CDR3 has 16 amino acids. CDR3 sequence: CSAPTRGGRATDTQYF. The CDR3 DNA reads TGCAGTGCTCCTACCCGGGGGGGGAGGGCCACAGATACGCAGTATTTT.

This chain connects TRBV20-1 to TRBJ2-7; 8 bases map to TRBD2. The junction had 11 bases not matched to a gene; V was cut back by 5 bases and J by 2 bases. This CDR3 is built from 15 residues. Germline CDR1 and CDR2: DFQATT and SNEGSKA (reference sequence). CDR3 DNA: TGCAGTGCTGAAATAAGCGGGGGCAAAACCTACGAGCAGTACTTC. This translates into CSAEISGGKTYEQYF.

The gene calls are TRBV19 and TRBJ1-2; no firm D call. This CDR3 is 13 amino acids long. Trimming shortened V by 6 bases and J by 7 bases, and 15 bases separated the two germline ends. Germline assignment: CDR1 LNHDA and CDR2 SQIVND (reference sequence). This CDR3 is CASRMGPGSGYTF. The CDR3 DNA is TGTGCCAGTAGGATGGGTCCGGGCTCTGGCTACACCTTC. Full variable domain (remainder filled in from reference TRBV19 and TRBJ1-2): DGGITQSPKYLFRKEGQNVTLSCEQNLNHDAMYWYRQDPGQGLRLIYYSQIVNDFQKGDIAEGYSVSREKKESFPLTVTSAQKNPTAFYLCASRMGPGSGYTFGSGTRLTVV.

The rearrangement links TRBV20-1 to TRBJ2-5; the match to TRBD2 covers 7 bases. V lost 3 bases and J lost 1; bases outside the gene matches: 17. From germline, CDR1 is DFQATT and CDR2 SNEGSKA (reference sequence). The CDR3 sequence is 18 residues long. CDR3 in DNA: TGCAGTGCTAGCACGCACCTGGCAAGGGAGGGATTCCAAGAGACCCAGTACTTC. Amino acid sequence: CSASTHLAREGFQETQYF.